The present T cell receptor (beta chain) was sequenced within a study of blood T cell repertoires in COVID-19. Using immunoSEQ multiplex PCR, the repertoire was profiled, and TCRdb retains in-frame clones only, with some absent. The sample shows 210,000 or so clones, around nine tenths of them seen only once. CDR3 length: 14 amino acids. V shed 4 bases, J shed 0 bases, and the junction held 3 bases outside the gene matches. CDR1 and CDR2 (germline): SQVTM, ANQGSEA. The origin of this receptor is a man aged 40-49 years with acute or convalescent COVID-19. The sample comprised peripheral blood. V and J are TRBV29-1 and TRBJ1-5, with 7 bases that match TRBD1. The DNA of the CDR3 is TGCAGCGTTGGAGGGGGCCTTAGCAATCAGCCCCAGCATTTT. Protein: CSVGGGLSNQPQHF. Drawing the rest from reference TRBV29-1 and TRBJ1-5, the complete variable domain is SAVISQKPSRDICQRGTSLTIQCQVDSQVTMMFWYRQQPGQSLTLIATANQGSEATYESGFVIDKFPISRPNLTFSTLTVSNMSPEDSSIYLCSVGGGLSNQPQHFGDGTRLSIL.